The 5 T cell receptor beta chains below all came from one sample that was sequenced in a study of graft-versus-host responses after intestinal transplantation. Assay: immunoSEQ multiplex PCR; the TCRdb copy retains only in-frame clones and omits some. The top ten hold about 1.5% of the sample, which has just under 2,500 clones, about 93% seen once. Source: PBMCs, taken around 20 days after intestinal transplant. The origin of the receptors is a human patient who received an intestinal transplant, so some T cells may come from the graft donor.

This rearrangement joins TRBV9 to TRBJ2-1; tentatively, D is TRBD1 (6 bases). V lost 3 bases, J lost 5 bases, and 15 bases lay in between. The CDR3 spans 15 residues. Germline CDR1 is SGDLS and CDR2 is YYNGEE. This CDR3 reads CASSGRRGLNNEQFF. Written as DNA, the CDR3 is TGTGCCAGCAGCGGACGAAGGGGGTTAAACAATGAGCAGTTCTTC.

The rearrangement joins TRBV18 to TRBJ1-1; no clear D gene. The CDR3 extends over 13 amino acids. The germline V gene has CDR1 KGHSH and CDR2 LQKENI. V lost 2 bases, J lost 8 bases, and 12 bases lay in between. This chain's CDR3 is CASSPGWSLEAFF. CDR3 sequence (DNA): TGTGCCAGCTCACCAGGTTGGAGCTTAGAAGCTTTCTTT.

The chain is built from TRBV9 and TRBJ2-1; tentative D call: TRBD2 (6 bases). The CDR3 sequence is 15 residues long. The germline gives CDR1 SGDLS, CDR2 YYNGEE. V was pared by 4 bases and J by 8 bases, with 19 bases between. The CDR3 is CASSSGTGSVHEQFF. The CDR3 DNA follows: TGTGCCAGCAGCTCCGGGACTGGGAGTGTTCATGAGCAGTTCTTC.

The chain recombines TRBV18 with TRBJ2-7; D is possibly TRBD1 (6 bases). The CDR3 covers 15 residues. Trimming took off 3 bases at V and 5 bases at J, with 17 bases between the two ends. CDR1 and CDR2 (germline): KGHSH, LQKENI. The CDR3 DNA is TGTGCCAGCTCACCTGAGGACAGCTGGGCGGACGAGCAGTACGTC. It is translated as CASSPEDSWADEQYV.

The rearrangement uses TRBV6-5 and TRBJ2-6; D possibly corresponds to TRBD2 (6 bases). Trimming removed 5 bases from V and 6 bases from J, with 14 bases in between. The CDR3 totals 15 residues. In germline, CDR1 is MNHEY, CDR2 SVGAGI. CDR3 amino acids: CASSPRGAMANVLTF. The CDR3 region has the DNA TGTGCCAGCAGTCCCCGCGGGGCCATGGCCAACGTCCTGACTTTC.